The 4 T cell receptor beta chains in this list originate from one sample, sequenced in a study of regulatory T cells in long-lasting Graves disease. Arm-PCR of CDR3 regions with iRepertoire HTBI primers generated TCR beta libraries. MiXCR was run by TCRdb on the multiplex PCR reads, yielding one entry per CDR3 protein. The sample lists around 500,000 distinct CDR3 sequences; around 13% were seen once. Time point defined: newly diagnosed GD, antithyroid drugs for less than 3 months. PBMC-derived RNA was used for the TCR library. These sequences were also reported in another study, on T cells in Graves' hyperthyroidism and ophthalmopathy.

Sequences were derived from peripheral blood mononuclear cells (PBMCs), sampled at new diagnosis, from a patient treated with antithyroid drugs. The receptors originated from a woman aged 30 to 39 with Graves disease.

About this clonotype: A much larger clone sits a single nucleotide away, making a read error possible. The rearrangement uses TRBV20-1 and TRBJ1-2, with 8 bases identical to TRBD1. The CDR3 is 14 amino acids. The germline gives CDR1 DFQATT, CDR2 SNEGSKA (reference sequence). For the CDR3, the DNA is TGCAGTGCTCATCGCACGGACAGGGATTGGGGCTACATCTTC. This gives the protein CSAHRTDRDWGYIF.

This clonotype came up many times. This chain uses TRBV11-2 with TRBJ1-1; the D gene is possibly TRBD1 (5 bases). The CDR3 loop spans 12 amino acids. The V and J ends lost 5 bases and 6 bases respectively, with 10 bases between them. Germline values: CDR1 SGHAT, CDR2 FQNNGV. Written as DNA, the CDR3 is TGTGCCAGCAGCCAGGGAGTTGCTGAAGCTTTCTTT. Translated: CASSQGVAEAFF.

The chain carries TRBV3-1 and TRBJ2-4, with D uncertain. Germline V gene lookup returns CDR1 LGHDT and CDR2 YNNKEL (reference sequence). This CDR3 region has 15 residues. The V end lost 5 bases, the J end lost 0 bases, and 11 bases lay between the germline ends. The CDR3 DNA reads TGTGCCAGCAGCTTGTCAATTATAGCCAAAAACATTCAGTACTTC. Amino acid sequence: CASSLSIIAKNIQYF.

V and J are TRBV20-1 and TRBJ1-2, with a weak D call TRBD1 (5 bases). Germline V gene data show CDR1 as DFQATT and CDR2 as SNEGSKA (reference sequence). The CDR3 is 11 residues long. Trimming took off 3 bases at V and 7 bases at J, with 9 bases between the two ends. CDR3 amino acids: CSARLDTGYTF. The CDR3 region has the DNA TGCAGTGCTAGGCTGGACACTGGCTACACCTTC.